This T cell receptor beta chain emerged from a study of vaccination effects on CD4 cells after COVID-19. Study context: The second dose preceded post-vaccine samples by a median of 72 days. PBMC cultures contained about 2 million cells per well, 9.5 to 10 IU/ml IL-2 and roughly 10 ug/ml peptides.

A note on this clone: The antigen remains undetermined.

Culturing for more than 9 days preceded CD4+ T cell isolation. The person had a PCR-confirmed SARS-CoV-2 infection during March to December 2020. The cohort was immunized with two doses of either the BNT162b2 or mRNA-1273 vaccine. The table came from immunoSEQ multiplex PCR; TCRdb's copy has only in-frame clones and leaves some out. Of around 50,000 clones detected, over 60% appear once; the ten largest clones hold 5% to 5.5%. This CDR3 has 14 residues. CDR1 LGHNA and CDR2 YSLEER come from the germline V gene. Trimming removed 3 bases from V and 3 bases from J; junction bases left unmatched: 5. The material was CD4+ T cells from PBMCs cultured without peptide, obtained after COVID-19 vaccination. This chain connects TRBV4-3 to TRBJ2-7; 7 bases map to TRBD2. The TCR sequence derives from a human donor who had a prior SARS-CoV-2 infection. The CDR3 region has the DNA TGCGCCAGCAGCCAGGGACTAAAGGTCTACGAGCAGTACTTC. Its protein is CASSQGLKVYEQYF.